This is a list of T cell receptor beta chains from one sample in a study of preoperative IRX-2 immunotherapy in early breast cancer. TCRdb keeps only in-frame clones here, not all; method: immunoSEQ multiplex PCR. The data hold 15,000 to 25,000 clones, with around four fifths observed a single time. This material consisted of lymph node tissue, taken after IRX-2 immunotherapy. The receptors come from a human donor with breast cancer. Each CDR3 is given with its conserved first and last residue. The D gene is left open where the match is weak. The size field is filled for only some rows; it gives once, few, many or a size class.

d_gene	abundance	j_gene	v_gene	CDR3aa	CDR3nt
TRBD1	few	TRBJ1-5	TRBV19	CASRRDRGEGVRNQPQHF	TGTGCCAGTAGGCGGGACAGGGGGGAGGGTGTACGCAATCAGCCCCAGCATTTT
TRBD1	.	TRBJ1-5	TRBV5-1	CASSYGQGASQPQHF	TGCGCCAGCAGCTATGGACAGGGCGCATCCCAGCCCCAGCATTTT
.	.	TRBJ1-1	TRBV6-8	CASREGRGWGTEAFF	TGTGCCAGCAGGGAGGGCAGGGGCTGGGGCACTGAAGCTTTCTTT
.	.	TRBJ2-2	TRBV14	CASSLNAGGAGELFF	TGTGCCAGCAGCCTCAATGCCGGAGGGGCCGGGGAGCTGTTTTTT
TRBD2	.	TRBJ2-2	TRBV11-3	CASSPGTSFFGELFF	TGTGCCAGCAGCCCCGGGACTAGTTTTTTCGGGGAGCTGTTTTTT
TRBD1	.	TRBJ1-3	TRBV11-3	CASSLGQGKTGNTIYF	TGTGCCAGCAGCTTAGGACAGGGGAAAACTGGAAACACCATATATTTT
.	.	TRBJ1-2	TRBV19	CASSIDRWDGYTF	TGTGCCAGTAGTATAGATCGGTGGGACGGCTACACCTTC
TRBD1	.	TRBJ1-1	TRBV19	CASSYRDRDEAFF	TGTGCTAGTTCTTACCGGGACAGGGATGAAGCTTTCTTT
.	.	TRBJ1-5	TRBV6-8	CASSYSRGDQPQHF	TGTGCCAGCAGTTACTCCAGGGGCGATCAGCCCCAGCATTTT
TRBD1	.	TRBJ2-5	TRBV9	CASSVGTGVSETQYF	TGTGCCAGCAGCGTAGGGACAGGGGTGAGCGAGACCCAGTACTTC
.	.	TRBJ1-2	TRBV25-1	CASSDSPQAYGYTF	TGTGCCAGCAGTGACTCCCCGCAGGCGTATGGCTACACCTTC
.	.	TRBJ2-5	TRBV18	CASSPPRGSGQETQYF	TGTGCCAGCTCACCACCAAGGGGGAGCGGTCAAGAGACCCAGTACTTC
.	.	TRBJ1-1	TRBV6-8	CASRSHQGSEAFF	TGTGCCAGCAGAAGCCATCAGGGGTCTGAAGCTTTCTTT
.	few	TRBJ1-4	TRBV6-8	CASSVPGLTIRLFF	TGTGCCAGCAGTGTACCGGGACTCACGATAAGACTGTTTTTT
.	.	TRBJ1-5	TRBV19	CASSIKPGAGNQPQHF	TGTGCCAGTAGTATAAAGCCGGGGGCAGGAAATCAGCCCCAGCATTTT
.	.	TRBJ1-5	TRBV6-8	CASSYSGSQPQHF	TGTGCCAGCAGTTACTCGGGCAGTCAGCCCCAGCATTTT
TRBD1	.	TRBJ1-2	TRBV18	CASSPPQGPYGYTF	TGTGCCAGCTCACCCCCACAGGGGCCCTATGGCTACACCTTC
.	.	TRBJ1-1	TRBV30	CARTDIRVTEAFF	TGTGCCAGAACCGACATTCGGGTCACTGAAGCTTTCTTT
TRBD2	.	TRBJ2-7	TRBV30	CAWSGDGRWYEQYF	TGTGCCTGGAGTGGGGACGGGAGGTGGTACGAGCAGTACTTC
.	.	TRBJ2-2	TRBV7-2	CASRDLTTGELFF	TGTGCCAGCAGGGACCTAACTACCGGGGAGCTGTTTTTT
TRBD1	.	TRBJ2-7	TRBV18	CASSTDRGSYEQYF	TGTGCCAGCTCAACCGACAGGGGGTCCTACGAGCAGTACTTC
TRBD1	.	TRBJ1-2	TRBV15	CATSSDRGGYGYTF	TGTGCCACCAGCAGTGACAGGGGGGGCTATGGCTACACCTTC
.	.	TRBJ2-2	TRBV29-1	CSVVIGTLNTGELFF	TGCAGCGTTGTTATCGGGACTCTAAACACCGGGGAGCTGTTTTTT
.	.	TRBJ1-4	TRBV6-8	CASKGGPKLGKLFF	TGTGCCTCCAAGGGGGGGCCCAAGCTTGGAAAACTGTTTTTT
TRBD1	.	TRBJ2-2	TRBV10-2	CASKSRGRSGELFF	TGCGCCAGCAAGAGCAGGGGGCGATCCGGGGAGCTGTTTTTT
.	once	TRBJ2-3	TRBV30	CACPTATDTQYF	TGTGCCTGTCCGACAGCCACAGATACGCAGTATTTT
TRBD2	.	TRBJ2-1	TRBV5-1	CASRTSGTSYNEQFF	TGCGCCAGCAGAACTAGCGGAACCTCCTACAATGAGCAGTTCTTC
TRBD1	.	TRBJ2-7	TRBV6-8	CASSPRPDRVYEQYF	TGTGCCAGCAGCCCCAGACCGGACAGGGTCTACGAGCAGTACTTC
.	.	TRBJ2-5	TRBV5-1	CASSQETLTVETQYF	TGCGCCAGCAGCCAAGAAACCCTAACCGTAGAGACCCAGTACTTC
.	.	TRBJ1-3	TRBV5-1	CASSLPGTTGNTIYF	TGCGCCAGCAGCTTACCCGGGACAACTGGAAACACCATATATTTT
TRBD1	.	TRBJ1-2	TRBV28	CASSLEGTGLLNYGYTF	TGTGCCAGCAGTTTAGAGGGGACAGGCCTACTTAACTATGGCTACACCTTC
.	.	TRBJ1-2	TRBV28	CASSSTRAGVYGYTF	TGTGCCAGCAGTTCCACCCGGGCAGGCGTCTATGGCTACACCTTC
TRBD1	.	TRBJ1-2	TRBV11-3	CASSSQGAVNYGYTF	TGTGCCAGCAGCTCACAGGGGGCGGTTAACTATGGCTACACCTTC
.	.	TRBJ2-7	TRBV11-3	CASSNNYRAGRDEQYF	TGTGCCAGCAGCAACAATTACAGGGCCGGGAGAGACGAGCAGTACTTC
TRBD1	once	TRBJ1-2	TRBV5-1	CASSLGQGTYGYTF	TGCGCCAGCAGCTTGGGACAGGGGACCTATGGCTACACCTTC
TRBD2	.	TRBJ2-2	TRBV29-1	CSVLSGLAGYTGELFF	TGCAGCGTTTTATCCGGGCTAGCGGGCTACACCGGGGAGCTGTTTTTT
TRBD2	.	TRBJ2-3	TRBV29-1	CSVGGGTDTQYF	TGCAGCGTCGGGGGGGGCACAGATACGCAGTATTTT
.	.	TRBJ2-1	TRBV28	CASSRSSYNEQFF	TGTGCCAGCAGTAGGAGTTCGTACAATGAGCAGTTCTTC
.	few	TRBJ2-2	TRBV19	CASSKYAGELFF	TGTGCCAGTAGTAAATACGCCGGGGAGCTGTTTTTT
.	.	TRBJ1-1	TRBV21-1	CASSLSVSPNTEAFF	TGTGCCAGCAGTTTATCGGTCAGCCCGAACACTGAAGCTTTCTTT
.	.	TRBJ1-3	TRBV2	CASSVGLSSGNTIYF	TGTGCCAGCAGTGTGGGCTTGAGCTCTGGAAACACCATATATTTT
.	.	TRBJ2-6	TRBV6-8	CAISGTKLATGANVLTF	TGTGCCATCAGTGGGACGAAACTAGCAACTGGGGCCAACGTCCTGACTTTC
TRBD1	.	TRBJ1-1	TRBV27	CATPTGRNHTEAFF	TGTGCCACCCCGACAGGGCGGAATCACACTGAAGCTTTCTTT
.	.	TRBJ2-3	TRBV7-6	CASSLDPVADTQYF	TGTGCCAGCAGCTTAGATCCGGTTGCAGATACGCAGTATTTT
.	.	TRBJ2-2	TRBV7-4	CASSLARGGAGELFF	TGTGCCAGCAGCTTAGCGCGTGGTGGAGCCGGGGAGCTGTTTTTT